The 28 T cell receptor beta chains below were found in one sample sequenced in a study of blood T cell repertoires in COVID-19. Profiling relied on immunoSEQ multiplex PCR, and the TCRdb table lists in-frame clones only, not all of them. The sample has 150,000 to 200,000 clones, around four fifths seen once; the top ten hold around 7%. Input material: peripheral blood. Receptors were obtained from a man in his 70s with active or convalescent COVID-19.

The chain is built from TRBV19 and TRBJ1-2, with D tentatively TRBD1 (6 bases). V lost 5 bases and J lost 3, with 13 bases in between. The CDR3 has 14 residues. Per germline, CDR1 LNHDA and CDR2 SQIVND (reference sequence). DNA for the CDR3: TGTGCCAGTAGTGGACGGGGGGCTGACTATGGCTACACCTTC. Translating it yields CASSGRGADYGYTF.

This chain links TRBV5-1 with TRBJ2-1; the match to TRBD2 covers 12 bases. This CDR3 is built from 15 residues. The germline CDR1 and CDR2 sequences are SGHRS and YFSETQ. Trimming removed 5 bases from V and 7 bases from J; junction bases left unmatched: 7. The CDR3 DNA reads TGCGCCAGCAGTTTGACTAGCGGGGGTAAAAATGAGCAGTTCTTC. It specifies CASSLTSGGKNEQFF. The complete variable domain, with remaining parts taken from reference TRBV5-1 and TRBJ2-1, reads KAGVTQTPRYLIKTRGQQVTLSCSPISGHRSVSWYQQTPGQGLQFLFEYFSETQRNKGNFPGRFSGRQFSNSRSEMNVSTLELGDSALYLCASSLTSGGKNEQFFGPGTRLTVL.

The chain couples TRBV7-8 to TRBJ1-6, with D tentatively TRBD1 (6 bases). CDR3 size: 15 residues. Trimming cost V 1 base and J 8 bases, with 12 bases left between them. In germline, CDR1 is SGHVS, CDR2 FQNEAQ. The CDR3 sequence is CASSLGRGSYSPLHF. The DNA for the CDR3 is TGTGCCAGCAGCTTAGGCAGGGGATCCTATTCACCCCTCCACTTT.

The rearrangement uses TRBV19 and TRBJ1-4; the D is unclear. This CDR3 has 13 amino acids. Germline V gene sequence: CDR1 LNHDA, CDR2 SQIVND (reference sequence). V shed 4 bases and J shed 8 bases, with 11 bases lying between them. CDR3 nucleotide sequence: TGTGCCAGTAGTAACCAGGTACGCGAAAAACTGTTTTTT. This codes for CASSNQVREKLFF.

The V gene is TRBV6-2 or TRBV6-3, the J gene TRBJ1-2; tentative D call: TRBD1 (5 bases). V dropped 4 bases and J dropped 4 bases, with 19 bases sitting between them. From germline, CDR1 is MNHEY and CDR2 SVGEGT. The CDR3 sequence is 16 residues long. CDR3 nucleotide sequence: TGTGCCAGCAGTTCCAGTGTCGGGGGAGATGGCTATGGCTACACCTTC. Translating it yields CASSSSVGGDGYGYTF.

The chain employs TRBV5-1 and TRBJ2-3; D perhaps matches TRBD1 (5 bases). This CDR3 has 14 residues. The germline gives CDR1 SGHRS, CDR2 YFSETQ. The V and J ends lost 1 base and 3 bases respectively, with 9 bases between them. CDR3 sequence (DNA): TGCGCCAGCAGCTTGACTCAGGGAACAGATACGCAGTATTTT. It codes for CASSLTQGTDTQYF.

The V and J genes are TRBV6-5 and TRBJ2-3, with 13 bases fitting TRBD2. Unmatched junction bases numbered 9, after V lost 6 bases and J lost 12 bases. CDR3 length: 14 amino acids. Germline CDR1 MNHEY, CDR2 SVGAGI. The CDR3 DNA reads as TGTGCCAGCAGAATCGGACTAGCGGGAGTGGTACAGTATTTT. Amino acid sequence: CASRIGLAGVVQYF.

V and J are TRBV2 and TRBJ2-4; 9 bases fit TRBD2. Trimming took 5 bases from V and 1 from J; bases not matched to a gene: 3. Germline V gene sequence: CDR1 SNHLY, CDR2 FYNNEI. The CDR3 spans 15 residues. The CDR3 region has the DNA TGTGCCAGCAGTATAGCGGGAGAGGCCAAAAACATTCAGTACTTC. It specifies CASSIAGEAKNIQYF.

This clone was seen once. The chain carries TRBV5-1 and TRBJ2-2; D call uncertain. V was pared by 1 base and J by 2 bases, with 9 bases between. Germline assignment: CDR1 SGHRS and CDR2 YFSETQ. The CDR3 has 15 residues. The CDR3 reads CASSLRLTNTGELFF. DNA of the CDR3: TGCGCCAGCAGCTTGCGTCTCACAAACACCGGGGAGCTGTTTTTT.

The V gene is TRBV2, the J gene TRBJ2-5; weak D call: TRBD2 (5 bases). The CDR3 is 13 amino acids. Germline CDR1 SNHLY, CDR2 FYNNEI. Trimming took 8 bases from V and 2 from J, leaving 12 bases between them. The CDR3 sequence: CASCIAPQETQYF. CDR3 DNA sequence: TGTGCCAGCTGCATAGCGCCTCAAGAGACCCAGTACTTC.

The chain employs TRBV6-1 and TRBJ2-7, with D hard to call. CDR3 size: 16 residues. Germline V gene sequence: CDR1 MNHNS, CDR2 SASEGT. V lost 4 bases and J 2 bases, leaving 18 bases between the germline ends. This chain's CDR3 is CASSGVYENSAYEQYF. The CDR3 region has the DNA TGTGCCAGCAGTGGCGTGTACGAGAATTCCGCCTACGAGCAGTACTTC.

The CDR3 region is CASSWGGRNTEAFF. The CDR3 nucleotides read TGTGCCAGCAGCTGGGGGGGTAGGAACACTGAAGCTTTCTTT. J is TRBJ1-1 and V is TRBV5-4, with D maybe TRBD1 (5 bases). V lost 3 bases and J 1 base, leaving 10 bases between the germline ends. The CDR3 sequence is 14 residues long. Germline CDR1 and CDR2: SGHNT and YYREEE (reference sequence).

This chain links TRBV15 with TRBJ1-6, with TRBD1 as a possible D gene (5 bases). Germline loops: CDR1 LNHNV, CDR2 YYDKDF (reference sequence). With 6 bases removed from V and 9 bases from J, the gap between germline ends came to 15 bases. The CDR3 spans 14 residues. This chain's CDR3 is CATRIQVAGSPLHF. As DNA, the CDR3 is TGTGCCACCAGAATACAGGTCGCAGGTTCACCCCTCCACTTT. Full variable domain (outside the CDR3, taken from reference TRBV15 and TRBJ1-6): DAMVIQNPRYQVTQFGKPVTLSCSQTLNHNVMYWYQQKSSQAPKLLFHYYDKDFNNEADTPDNFQSRRPNTSFCFLDIRSPGLGDTAMYLCATRIQVAGSPLHFGNGTRLTVT.

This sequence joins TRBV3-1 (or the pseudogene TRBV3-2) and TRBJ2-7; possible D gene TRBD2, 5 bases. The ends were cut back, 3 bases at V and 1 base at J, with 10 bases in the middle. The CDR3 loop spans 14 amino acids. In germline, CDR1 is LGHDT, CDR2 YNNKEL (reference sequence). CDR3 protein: CASSQGGLSYEQYF. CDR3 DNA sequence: TGTGCCAGCAGCCAGGGCGGGTTATCCTACGAGCAGTACTTC.

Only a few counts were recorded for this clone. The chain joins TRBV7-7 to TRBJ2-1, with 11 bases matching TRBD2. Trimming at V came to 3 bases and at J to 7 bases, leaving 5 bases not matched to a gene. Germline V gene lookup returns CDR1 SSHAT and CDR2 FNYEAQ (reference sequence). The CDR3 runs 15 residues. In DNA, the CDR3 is TGTGCCAGCAGCTTGACTAGCGGGGAGGTTAATGAGCAGTTCTTC. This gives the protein CASSLTSGEVNEQFF.

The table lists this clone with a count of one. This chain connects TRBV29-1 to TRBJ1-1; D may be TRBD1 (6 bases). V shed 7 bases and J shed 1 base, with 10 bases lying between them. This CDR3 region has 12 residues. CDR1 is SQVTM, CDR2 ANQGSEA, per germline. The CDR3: CSAYRENTEAFF. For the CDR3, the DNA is TGCAGCGCCTACAGGGAGAACACTGAAGCTTTCTTT.

The chain's CDR3 is CASSLEGSADTQYF. Written as DNA, the CDR3 is TGTGCCAGCAGCTTAGAGGGCTCGGCGGATACGCAGTATTTT. The chain is built from TRBV11-3 and TRBJ2-3; D gene unclear. CDR1 and CDR2 from the germline V gene are SGHNT and YENEEA. This CDR3 region has 14 residues. The ends were cut back, 0 bases at V and 6 bases at J, with 10 bases in the middle.

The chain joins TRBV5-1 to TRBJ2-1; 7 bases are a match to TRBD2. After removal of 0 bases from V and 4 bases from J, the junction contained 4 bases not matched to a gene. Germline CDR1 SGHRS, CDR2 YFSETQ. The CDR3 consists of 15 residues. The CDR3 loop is CASSLASGEYNEQFF. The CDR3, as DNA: TGCGCCAGCAGCTTGGCCAGCGGGGAATACAATGAGCAGTTCTTC.

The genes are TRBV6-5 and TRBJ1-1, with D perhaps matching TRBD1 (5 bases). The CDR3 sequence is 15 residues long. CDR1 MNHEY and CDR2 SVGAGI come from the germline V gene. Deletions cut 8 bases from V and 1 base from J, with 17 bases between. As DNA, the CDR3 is TGTGCCAGCCGAAGGGGCAGGGAGGCGAACACTGAAGCTTTCTTT. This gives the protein CASRRGREANTEAFF.

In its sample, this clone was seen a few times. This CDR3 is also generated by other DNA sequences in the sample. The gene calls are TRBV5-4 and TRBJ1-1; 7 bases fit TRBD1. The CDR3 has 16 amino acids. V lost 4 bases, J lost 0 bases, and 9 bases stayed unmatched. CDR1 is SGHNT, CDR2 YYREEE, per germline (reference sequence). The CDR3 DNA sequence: TGTGCCAGCAGCCCCGGGGCAGGGGGGCTGAACACTGAAGCTTTCTTT. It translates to CASSPGAGGLNTEAFF.

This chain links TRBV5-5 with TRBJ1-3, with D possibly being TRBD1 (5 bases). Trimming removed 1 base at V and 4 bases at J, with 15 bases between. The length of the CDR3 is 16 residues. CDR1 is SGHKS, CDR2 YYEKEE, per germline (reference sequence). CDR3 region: CASSLFAGTVGNTIYF. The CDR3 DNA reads TGTGCCAGCAGCTTGTTTGCCGGGACTGTAGGAAACACCATATATTTT.

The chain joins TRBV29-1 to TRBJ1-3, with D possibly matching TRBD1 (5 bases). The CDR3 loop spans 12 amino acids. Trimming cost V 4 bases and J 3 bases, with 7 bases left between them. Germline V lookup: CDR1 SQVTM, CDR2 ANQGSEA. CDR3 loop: CSVGGGGNTIYF. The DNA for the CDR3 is TGCAGCGTTGGCGGGGGTGGAAACACCATATATTTT.

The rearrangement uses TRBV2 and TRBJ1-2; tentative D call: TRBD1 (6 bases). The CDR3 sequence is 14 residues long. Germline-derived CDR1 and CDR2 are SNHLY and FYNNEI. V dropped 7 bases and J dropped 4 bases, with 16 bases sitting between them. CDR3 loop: CASTGEITAYGYTF. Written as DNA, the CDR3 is TGTGCCAGCACAGGGGAAATAACCGCCTATGGCTACACCTTC.

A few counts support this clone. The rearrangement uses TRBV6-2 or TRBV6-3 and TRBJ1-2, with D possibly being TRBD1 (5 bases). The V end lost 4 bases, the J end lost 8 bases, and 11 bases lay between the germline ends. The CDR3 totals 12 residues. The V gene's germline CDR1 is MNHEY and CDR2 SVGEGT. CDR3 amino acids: CASSLAYRGYTF. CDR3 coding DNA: TGTGCCAGCAGTTTGGCATACAGGGGCTACACCTTC.

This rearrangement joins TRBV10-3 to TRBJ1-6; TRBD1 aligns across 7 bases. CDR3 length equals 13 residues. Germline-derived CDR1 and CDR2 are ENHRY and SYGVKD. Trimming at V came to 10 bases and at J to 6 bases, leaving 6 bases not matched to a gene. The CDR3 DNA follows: TGTGCCAGCCATGGACAGGTTAATTCACCCCTCCACTTT. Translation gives CASHGQVNSPLHF.

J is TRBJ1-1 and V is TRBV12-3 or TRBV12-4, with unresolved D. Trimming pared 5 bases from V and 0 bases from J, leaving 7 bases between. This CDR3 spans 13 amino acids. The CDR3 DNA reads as TGTGCCAGCAGTCCTTATATGAACACTGAAGCTTTCTTT. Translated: CASSPYMNTEAFF.

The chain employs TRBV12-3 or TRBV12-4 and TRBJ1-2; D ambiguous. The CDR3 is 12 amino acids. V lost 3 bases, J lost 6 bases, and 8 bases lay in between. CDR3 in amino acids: CASSFAEDGYTF. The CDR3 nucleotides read TGTGCCAGCAGTTTTGCGGAAGATGGCTACACCTTC.

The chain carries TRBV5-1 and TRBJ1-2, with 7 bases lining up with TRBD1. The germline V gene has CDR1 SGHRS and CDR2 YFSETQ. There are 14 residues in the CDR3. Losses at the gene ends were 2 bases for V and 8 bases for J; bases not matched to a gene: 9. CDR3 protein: CASSFGTDIRGYTF. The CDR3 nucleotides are TGCGCCAGCAGCTTCGGGACAGATATACGGGGCTACACCTTC.